This T cell receptor (beta chain) was sequenced in a study of control samples from healthy donors and cancer patients. Repertoires were generated with immunoSEQ multiplex PCR, while TCRdb's copy carries only in-frame clones and drops some. The sample consists of 70,000 or so clones, around 94% of them appearing once. This CDR3 is 15 amino acids long. Germline CDR1 SNHLY, CDR2 FYNNEI. V lost 4 bases, J lost 1 base, and 13 bases lay in between. The rearrangement joins TRBV2 to TRBJ2-5, with TRBD1 as a possible D gene (6 bases). The receptor's source is a woman aged 40 to 55 in good health. Material: blood. This CDR3 is CASSGFGQTQETQYF. The CDR3 region has the DNA TGTGCCAGCAGTGGGTTCGGACAGACCCAAGAGACCCAGTACTTC.